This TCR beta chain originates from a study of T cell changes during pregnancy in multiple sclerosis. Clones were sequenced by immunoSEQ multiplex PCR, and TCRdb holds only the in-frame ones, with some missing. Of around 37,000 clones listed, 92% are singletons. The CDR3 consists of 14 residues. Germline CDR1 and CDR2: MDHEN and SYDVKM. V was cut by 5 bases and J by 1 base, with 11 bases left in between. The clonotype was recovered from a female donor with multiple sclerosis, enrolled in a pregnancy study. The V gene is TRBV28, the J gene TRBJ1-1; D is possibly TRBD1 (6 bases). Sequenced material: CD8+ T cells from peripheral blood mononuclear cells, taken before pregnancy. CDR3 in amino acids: CASSPDRQNTEAFF. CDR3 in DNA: TGTGCCAGCAGTCCTGACAGGCAGAACACTGAAGCTTTCTTT.